This entry concerns a single T cell receptor (beta chain). Its target is not known. The junction differs from germline at one of its ends, possibly a read error. Per the germline V gene, CDR1 is MNHEY and CDR2 is SVGEGT. CDR3 length equals 15 residues. This sample was included in a study of tumor-infiltrating lymphocytes in primary liver carcinoma. Study information: Male and female patients aged 30 to 69 years made up the cohort. Study-wide points: Pairs comparing tumor with adjacent tissue or blood overlapped less than pairs drawn from tumor regions.

TCR beta cDNA was made from 450 to 500 ng total RNA with a constant-region primer. ARM-PCR, slightly modified, supplied the TCR beta libraries through three nested multiplex PCR rounds. Two initial PCR rounds of approximately 10 cycles each paired TRBV1-TRBV30 forward primers with a C-beta reverse primer. Each CDR3 protein gets one entry after TCRdb re-called the multiplex PCR reads with MiXCR. The sample has 95,000 to 100,000 distinct CDR3 sequences; around 73% are singletons. RNA and DNA were co-extracted from roughly 20-30 mg of unsorted bulk tissue. Each tumor had five separate regions sampled. The chain recombines TRBV6-2 or TRBV6-3 with TRBJ2-7; 8 bases are shared with TRBD1. The receptor's source is a woman aged 60-75 years with primary liver carcinoma and hepatitis B virus infection. What was sequenced was liver tumor tissue from sampling region 2. Subset reported: tumor region T2, inferior pole. CDR3 DNA: TGTGTCAGCACCTTCCGACAGGGGCGAAACTACGAGCAGCACTTC. Its protein product is CVSTFRQGRNYEQHF.